This TCR beta chain is from a study of cytomegalovirus exposure and HLA in healthy donors. General observations from the study: Earlier analysis yielded a pattern in which most TCR beta V segments were productive about 87% or about 30% of the time.

The count of this clone is one. Its antigen is still unknown. The CDR3 extends over 15 amino acids. J lost 4 bases, V lost 5 bases, and 8 bases had no gene match. CDR1 MNHEY and CDR2 SMNVEV come from the germline V gene (reference sequence). The PCR was carried out with 60 Vbeta primers and 13 Jbeta primers. Data came from immunoSEQ multiplex PCR; TCRdb stores just in-frame clones and leaves some out. The sample has approximately 130,000 clones; 83% are singletons. The sample was PBMCs. V and J are TRBV27 and TRBJ1-1; 9 bases align to TRBD1. The clonotype was recovered from a girl aged 2-10 years in good health and CMV-seronegative. The CDR3 spells CASSAGTGLGTEAFF. The CDR3 region has the DNA TGTGCCAGCAGTGCAGGGACAGGGTTAGGCACTGAAGCTTTCTTT.